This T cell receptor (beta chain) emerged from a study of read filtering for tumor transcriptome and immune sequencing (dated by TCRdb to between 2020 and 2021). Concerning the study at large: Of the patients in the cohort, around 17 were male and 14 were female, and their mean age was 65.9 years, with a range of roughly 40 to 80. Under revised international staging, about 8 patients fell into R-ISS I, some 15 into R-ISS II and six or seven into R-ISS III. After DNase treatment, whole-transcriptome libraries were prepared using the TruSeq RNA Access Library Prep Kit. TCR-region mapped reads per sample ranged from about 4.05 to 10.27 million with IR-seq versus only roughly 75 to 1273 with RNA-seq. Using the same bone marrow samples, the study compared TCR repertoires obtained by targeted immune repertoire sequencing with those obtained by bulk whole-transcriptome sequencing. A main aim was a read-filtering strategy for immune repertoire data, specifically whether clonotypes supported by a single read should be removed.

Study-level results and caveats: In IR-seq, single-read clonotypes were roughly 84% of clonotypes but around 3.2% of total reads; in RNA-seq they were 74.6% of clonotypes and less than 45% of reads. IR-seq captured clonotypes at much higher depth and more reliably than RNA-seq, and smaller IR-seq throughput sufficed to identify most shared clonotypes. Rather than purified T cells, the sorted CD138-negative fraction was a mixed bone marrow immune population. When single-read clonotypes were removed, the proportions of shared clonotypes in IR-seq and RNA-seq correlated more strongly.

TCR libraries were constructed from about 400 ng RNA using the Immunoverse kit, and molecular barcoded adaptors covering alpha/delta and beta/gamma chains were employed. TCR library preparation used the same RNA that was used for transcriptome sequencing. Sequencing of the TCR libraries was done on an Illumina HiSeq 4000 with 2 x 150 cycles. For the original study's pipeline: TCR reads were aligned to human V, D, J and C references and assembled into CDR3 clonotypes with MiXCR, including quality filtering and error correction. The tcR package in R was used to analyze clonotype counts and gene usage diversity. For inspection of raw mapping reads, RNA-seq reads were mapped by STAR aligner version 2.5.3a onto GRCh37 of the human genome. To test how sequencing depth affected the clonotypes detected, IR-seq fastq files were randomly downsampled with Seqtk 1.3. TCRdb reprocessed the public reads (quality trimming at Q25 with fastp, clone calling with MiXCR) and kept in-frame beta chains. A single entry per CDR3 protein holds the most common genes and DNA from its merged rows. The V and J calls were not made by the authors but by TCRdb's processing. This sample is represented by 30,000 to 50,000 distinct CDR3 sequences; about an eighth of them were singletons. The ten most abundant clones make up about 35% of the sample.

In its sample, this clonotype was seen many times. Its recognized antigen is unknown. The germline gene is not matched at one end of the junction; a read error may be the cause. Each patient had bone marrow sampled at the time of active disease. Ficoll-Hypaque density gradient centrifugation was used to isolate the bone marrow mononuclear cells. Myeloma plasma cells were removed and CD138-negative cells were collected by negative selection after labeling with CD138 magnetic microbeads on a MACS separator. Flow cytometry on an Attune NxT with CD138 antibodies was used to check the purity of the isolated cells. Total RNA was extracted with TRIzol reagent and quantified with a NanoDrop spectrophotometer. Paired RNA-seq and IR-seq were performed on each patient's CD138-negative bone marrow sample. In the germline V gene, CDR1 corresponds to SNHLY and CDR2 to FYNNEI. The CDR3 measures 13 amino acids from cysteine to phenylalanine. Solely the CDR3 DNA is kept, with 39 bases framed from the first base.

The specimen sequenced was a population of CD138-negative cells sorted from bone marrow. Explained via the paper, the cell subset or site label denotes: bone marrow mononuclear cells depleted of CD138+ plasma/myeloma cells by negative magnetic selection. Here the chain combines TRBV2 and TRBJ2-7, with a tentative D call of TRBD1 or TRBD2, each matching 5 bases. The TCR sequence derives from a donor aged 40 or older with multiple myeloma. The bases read TGTGCCAGCAGAGAAGGGGAGTACTACGAGCAGTACTTC. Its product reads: CASREGEYYEQYF.